This T cell receptor (beta chain) was documented in a study of blood T cell repertoires in COVID-19. Study summary: COVID-19 samples from acute and convalescent phases originated in the United States, Italy and Spain.

Repertoires were generated with immunoSEQ multiplex PCR, while TCRdb's copy carries only in-frame clones and drops some. This table holds about 160,000 clones, 78% found once. The germline V gene encodes CDR1 KGHSH and CDR2 LQKENI. Between the trimmed V and J ends, which lost 6 bases and 3 bases, there was a span of 15 bases. This CDR3 has 14 amino acids. Sequencing was done on a sample of peripheral blood. This chain connects TRBV18 to TRBJ2-7, with TRBD1 as a possible D gene (7 bases). The clonotype comes from a woman of 80 years or more with acute or convalescent COVID-19. This CDR3 reads CASSQRRDSYEQYF. The CDR3 DNA reads as TGTGCCAGCTCTCAACGGCGGGACAGCTACGAGCAGTACTTC.